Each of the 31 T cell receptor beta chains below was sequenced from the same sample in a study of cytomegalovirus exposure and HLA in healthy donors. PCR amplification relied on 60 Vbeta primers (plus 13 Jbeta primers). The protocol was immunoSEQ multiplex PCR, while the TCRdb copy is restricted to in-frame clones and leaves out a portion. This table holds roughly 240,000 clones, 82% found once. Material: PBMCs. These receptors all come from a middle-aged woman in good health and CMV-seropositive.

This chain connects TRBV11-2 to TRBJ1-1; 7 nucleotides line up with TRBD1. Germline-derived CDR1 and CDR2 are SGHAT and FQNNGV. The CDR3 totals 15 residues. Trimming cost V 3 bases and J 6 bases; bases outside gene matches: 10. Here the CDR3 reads CASSLRDSQTAEAFF. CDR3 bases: TGTGCCAGCAGCTTGCGGGACAGCCAAACCGCTGAAGCTTTCTTT.

CDR3 DNA sequence: TGTGCCAGCAGCTTAGGTCCAGGGCGGGGTAATAATTCACCCCTCCACTTT. Protein sequence: CASSLGPGRGNNSPLHF. V usage is TRBV7-3 and J usage is TRBJ1-6, with a tentative D call TRBD1 (5 bases). Germline lookup yields CDR1 SGHTA and CDR2 FQGTGA. CDR3 length: 17 amino acids. The V gene lost 2 bases and the J gene lost 5 bases, with 16 bases spanning the gap.

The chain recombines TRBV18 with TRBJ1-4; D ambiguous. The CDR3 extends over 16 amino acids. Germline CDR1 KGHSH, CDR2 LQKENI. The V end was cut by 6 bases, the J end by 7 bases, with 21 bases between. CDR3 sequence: CASSQEVVKDGEKLFF. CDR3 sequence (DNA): TGTGCCAGCTCTCAAGAGGTCGTGAAAGATGGTGAAAAACTGTTTTTT.

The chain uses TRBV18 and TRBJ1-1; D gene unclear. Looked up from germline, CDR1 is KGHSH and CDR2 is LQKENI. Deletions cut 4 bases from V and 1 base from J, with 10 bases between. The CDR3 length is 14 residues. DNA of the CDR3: TGTGCCAGCTCACTATCCGACACGAACACTGAAGCTTTCTTT. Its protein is CASSLSDTNTEAFF.

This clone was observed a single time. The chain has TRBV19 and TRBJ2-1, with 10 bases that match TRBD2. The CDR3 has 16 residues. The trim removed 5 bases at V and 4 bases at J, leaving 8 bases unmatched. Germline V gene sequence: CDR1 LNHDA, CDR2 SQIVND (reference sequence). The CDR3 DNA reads TGTGCCAGTAGTCCGGATCGACTAGCGGGTTACAATGAGCAGTTCTTC. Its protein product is CASSPDRLAGYNEQFF.

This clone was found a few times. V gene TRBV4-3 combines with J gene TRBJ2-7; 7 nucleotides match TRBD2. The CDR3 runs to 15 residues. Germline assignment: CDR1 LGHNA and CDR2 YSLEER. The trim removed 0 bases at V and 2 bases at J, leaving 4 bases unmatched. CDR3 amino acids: CASSQDGAGAYEQYF. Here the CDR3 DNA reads TGCGCCAGCAGCCAAGACGGGGCGGGGGCCTACGAGCAGTACTTC.

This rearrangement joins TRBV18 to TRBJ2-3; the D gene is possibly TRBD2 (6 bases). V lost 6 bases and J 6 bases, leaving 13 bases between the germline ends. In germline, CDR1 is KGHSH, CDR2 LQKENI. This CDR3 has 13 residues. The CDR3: CASSGRGADTQYF. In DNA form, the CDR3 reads TGTGCCAGCTCGGGGCGGGGTGCCGATACGCAGTATTTT.

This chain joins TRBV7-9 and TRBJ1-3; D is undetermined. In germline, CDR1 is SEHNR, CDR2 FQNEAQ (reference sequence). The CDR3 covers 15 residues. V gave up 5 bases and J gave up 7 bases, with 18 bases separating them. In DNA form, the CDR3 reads TGTGCCAGCAGCCCCATCGACGGAGGAACGAACACCATATATTTT. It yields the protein CASSPIDGGTNTIYF.

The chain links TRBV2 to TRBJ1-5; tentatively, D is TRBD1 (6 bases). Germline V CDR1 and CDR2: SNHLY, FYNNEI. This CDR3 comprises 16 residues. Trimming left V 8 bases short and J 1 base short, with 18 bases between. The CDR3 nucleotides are TGTGCCAGCCCCACGCCGGGGGGCGGAAGCAATCAGCCCCAGCATTTT. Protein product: CASPTPGGGSNQPQHF.

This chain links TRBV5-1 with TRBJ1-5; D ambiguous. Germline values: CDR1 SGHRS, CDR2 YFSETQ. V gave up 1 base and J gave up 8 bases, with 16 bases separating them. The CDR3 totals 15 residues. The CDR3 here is CASSLMGTGMEPQHF. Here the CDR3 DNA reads TGCGCCAGCAGCTTGATGGGCACGGGGATGGAGCCCCAGCATTTT.

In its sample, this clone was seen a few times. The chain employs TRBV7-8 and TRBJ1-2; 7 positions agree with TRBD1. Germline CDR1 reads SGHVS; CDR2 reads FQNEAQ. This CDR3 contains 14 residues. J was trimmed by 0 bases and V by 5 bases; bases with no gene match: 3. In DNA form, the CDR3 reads TGTGCCAGCAGCCGGGGGACAGCTAACTATGGCTACACCTTC. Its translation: CASSRGTANYGYTF.

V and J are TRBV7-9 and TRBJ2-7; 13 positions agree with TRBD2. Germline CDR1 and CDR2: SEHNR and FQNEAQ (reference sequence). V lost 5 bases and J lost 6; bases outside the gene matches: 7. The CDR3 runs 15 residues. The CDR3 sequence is CASSRTSGSQVEQYF. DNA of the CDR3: TGTGCCAGCAGCCGGACTAGCGGGAGCCAGGTCGAGCAGTACTTC. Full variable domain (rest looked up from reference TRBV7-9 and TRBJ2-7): DTGVSQNPRHKITKRGQNVTFRCDPISEHNRLYWYRQTLGQGPEFLTYFQNEAQLEKSRLLSDRFSAERPKGSFSTLEIQRTEQGDSAMYLCASSRTSGSQVEQYFGPGTRLTVT.

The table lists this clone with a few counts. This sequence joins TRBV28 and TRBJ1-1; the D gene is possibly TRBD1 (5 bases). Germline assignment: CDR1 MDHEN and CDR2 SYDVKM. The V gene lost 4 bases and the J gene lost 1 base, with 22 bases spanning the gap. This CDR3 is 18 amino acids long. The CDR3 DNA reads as TGTGCCAGCAGTTCCATAGGGGTAGCGGGAGGGTCGAACACTGAAGCTTTCTTT. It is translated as CASSSIGVAGGSNTEAFF.

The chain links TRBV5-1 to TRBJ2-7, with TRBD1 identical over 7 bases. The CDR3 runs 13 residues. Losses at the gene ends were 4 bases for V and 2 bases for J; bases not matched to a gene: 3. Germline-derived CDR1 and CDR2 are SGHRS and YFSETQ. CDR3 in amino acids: CASSMGQPYEQYF. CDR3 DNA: TGCGCCAGCAGCATGGGACAGCCCTACGAGCAGTACTTC.

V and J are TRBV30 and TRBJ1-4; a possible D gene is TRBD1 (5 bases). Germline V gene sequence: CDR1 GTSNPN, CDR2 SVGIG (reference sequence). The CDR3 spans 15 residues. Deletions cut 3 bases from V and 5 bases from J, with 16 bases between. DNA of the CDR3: TGTGCCTGGAGCCCTCGTGCAGGGATGAATGAAAAACTGTTTTTT. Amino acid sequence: CAWSPRAGMNEKLFF.

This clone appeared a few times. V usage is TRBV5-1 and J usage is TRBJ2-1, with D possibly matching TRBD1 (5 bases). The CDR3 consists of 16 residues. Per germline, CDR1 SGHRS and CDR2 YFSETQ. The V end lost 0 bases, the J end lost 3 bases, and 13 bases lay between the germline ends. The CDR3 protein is CASSLGLGLLYNEQFF. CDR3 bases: TGCGCCAGCAGCTTGGGCCTGGGGCTACTCTACAATGAGCAGTTCTTC.

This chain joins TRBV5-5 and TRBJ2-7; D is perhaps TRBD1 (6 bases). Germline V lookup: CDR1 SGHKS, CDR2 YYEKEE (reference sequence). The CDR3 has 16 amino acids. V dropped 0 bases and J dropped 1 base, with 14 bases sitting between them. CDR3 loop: CASSLGDTHFSYEQYF. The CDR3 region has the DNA TGTGCCAGCAGCTTGGGGGACACTCATTTTTCCTACGAGCAGTACTTC.

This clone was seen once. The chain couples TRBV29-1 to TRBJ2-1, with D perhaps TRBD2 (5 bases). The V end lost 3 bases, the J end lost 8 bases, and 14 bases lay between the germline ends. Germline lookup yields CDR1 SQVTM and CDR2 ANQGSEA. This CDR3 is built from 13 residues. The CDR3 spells CSVEARDTDEQFF. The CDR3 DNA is TGCAGCGTTGAGGCCCGGGATACGGATGAGCAGTTCTTC.

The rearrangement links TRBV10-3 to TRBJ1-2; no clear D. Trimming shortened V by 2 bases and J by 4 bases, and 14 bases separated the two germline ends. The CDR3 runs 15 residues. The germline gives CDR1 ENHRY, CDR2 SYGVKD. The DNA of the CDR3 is TGTGCCATCAGTGAGGACGATGAGGCCCCCTATGGCTACACCTTC. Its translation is CAISEDDEAPYGYTF.

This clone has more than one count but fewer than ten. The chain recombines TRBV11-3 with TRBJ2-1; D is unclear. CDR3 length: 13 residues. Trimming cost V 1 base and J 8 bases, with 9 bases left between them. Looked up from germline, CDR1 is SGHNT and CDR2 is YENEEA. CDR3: CASSLAKTHEQFF. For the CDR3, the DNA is TGTGCCAGCAGCTTAGCTAAAACCCATGAGCAGTTCTTC.

The CDR3: CSVEDVVYSRNEQFF. The CDR3 coding sequence is TGCAGCGTTGAAGACGTAGTCTACAGTCGTAATGAGCAGTTCTTC. This rearrangement joins TRBV29-1 to TRBJ2-1; no definite D call. Germline-derived CDR1 and CDR2 are SQVTM and ANQGSEA. CDR3 length: 15 residues. With 0 bases removed from V and 7 bases from J, the gap between germline ends came to 16 bases.

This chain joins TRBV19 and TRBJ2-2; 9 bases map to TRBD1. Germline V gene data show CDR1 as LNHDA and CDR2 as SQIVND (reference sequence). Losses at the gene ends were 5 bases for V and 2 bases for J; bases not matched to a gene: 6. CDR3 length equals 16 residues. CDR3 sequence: CASSVPGQGNTGELFF. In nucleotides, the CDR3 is TGTGCCAGTAGTGTCCCGGGACAGGGAAACACCGGGGAGCTGTTTTTT.

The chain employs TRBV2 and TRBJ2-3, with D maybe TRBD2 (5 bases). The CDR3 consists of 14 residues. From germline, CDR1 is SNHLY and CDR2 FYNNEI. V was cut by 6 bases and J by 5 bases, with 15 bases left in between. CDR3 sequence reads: CASRTSGIVDTQYF. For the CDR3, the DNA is TGTGCCAGCAGGACCTCGGGAATAGTAGATACGCAGTATTTT.

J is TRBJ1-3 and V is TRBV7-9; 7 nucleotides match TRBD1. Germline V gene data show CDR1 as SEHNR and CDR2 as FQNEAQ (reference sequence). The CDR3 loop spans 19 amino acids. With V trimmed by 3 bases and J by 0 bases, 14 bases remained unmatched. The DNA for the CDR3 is TGTGCCAGCAGCTTCACGACAGGGCCACTTAGATTCTCTGGAAACACCATATATTTT. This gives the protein CASSFTTGPLRFSGNTIYF.

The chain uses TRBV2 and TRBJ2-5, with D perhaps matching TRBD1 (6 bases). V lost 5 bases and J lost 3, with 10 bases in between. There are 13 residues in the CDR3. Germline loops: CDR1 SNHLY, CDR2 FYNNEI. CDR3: CASSLNREETQYF. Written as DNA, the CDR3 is TGTGCCAGCAGTTTAAACAGGGAAGAGACCCAGTACTTC.

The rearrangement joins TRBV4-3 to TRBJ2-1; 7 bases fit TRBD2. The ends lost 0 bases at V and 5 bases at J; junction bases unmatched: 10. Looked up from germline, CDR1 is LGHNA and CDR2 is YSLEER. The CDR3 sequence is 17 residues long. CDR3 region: CASSQENSGGRNNEQFF. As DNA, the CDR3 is TGCGCCAGCAGCCAAGAAAATTCGGGAGGCCGAAACAATGAGCAGTTCTTC.

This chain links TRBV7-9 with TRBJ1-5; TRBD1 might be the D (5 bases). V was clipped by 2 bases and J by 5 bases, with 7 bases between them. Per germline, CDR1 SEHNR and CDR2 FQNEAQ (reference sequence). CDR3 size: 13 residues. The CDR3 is CASSLQGYQPQHF. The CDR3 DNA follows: TGTGCCAGCAGCTTACAGGGTTATCAGCCCCAGCATTTT.

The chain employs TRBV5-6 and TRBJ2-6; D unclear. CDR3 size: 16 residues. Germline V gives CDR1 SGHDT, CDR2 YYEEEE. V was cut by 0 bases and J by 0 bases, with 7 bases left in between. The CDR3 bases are TGTGCCAGCAGCTTGGTACGGTCCTCTGGGGCCAACGTCCTGACTTTC. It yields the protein CASSLVRSSGANVLTF.

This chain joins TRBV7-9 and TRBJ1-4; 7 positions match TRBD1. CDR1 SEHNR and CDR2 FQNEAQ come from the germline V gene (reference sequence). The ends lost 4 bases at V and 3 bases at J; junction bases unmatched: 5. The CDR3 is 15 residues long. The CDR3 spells CASSSDRVANEKLFF. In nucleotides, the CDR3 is TGTGCCAGCAGCTCCGACAGGGTGGCTAATGAAAAACTGTTTTTT.

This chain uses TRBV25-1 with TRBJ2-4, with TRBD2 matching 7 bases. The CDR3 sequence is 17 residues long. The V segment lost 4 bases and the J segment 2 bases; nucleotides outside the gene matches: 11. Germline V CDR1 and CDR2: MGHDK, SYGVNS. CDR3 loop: CASSASRGVITKNIQYF. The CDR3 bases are TGTGCCAGCAGTGCCTCCCGGGGGGTAATTACCAAAAACATTCAGTACTTC.

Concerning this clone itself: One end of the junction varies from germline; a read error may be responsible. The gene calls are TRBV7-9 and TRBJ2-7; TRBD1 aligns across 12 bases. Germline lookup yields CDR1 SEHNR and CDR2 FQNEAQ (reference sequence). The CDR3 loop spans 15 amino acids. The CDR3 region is CSSSPGTGGAYEQYF. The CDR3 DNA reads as TGTTCCAGCAGCCCAGGGACAGGGGGCGCCTACGAGCAGTACTTC.